This T cell receptor beta chain emerged from a study of blood T cells in healthy people across ages. The authors ran a second PCR of roughly 6 to 12 cycles using a sample-barcoded 5' primer and a J-beta primer mix. TCRdb fed the 5' RACE reads into MiXCR, producing one record per CDR3 protein. The sample consists of over a million distinct CDR3 sequences, less than 50% of them appearing once. Overall study results and limits: Correlation between TCR beta diversity and naive T cell percentage was strong.

V lost 6 bases to trimming and J lost 1 base, with 11 bases between them. CDR3 size: 13 residues. Germline CDR1 reads SQVTM; CDR2 reads ANQGSEA. This clonotype was detected only a few times. Its specificity is unknown. The TCR was taken from a woman aged 55-69 years in good health. Sequenced input: blood. The J gene is TRBJ2-3, the V gene TRBV29-1; a possible D gene is TRBD1 (6 bases). The CDR3 DNA is TGCAGCGTAGTCCACAGGGGCACAGATACGCAGTATTTT. This translates into CSVVHRGTDTQYF.